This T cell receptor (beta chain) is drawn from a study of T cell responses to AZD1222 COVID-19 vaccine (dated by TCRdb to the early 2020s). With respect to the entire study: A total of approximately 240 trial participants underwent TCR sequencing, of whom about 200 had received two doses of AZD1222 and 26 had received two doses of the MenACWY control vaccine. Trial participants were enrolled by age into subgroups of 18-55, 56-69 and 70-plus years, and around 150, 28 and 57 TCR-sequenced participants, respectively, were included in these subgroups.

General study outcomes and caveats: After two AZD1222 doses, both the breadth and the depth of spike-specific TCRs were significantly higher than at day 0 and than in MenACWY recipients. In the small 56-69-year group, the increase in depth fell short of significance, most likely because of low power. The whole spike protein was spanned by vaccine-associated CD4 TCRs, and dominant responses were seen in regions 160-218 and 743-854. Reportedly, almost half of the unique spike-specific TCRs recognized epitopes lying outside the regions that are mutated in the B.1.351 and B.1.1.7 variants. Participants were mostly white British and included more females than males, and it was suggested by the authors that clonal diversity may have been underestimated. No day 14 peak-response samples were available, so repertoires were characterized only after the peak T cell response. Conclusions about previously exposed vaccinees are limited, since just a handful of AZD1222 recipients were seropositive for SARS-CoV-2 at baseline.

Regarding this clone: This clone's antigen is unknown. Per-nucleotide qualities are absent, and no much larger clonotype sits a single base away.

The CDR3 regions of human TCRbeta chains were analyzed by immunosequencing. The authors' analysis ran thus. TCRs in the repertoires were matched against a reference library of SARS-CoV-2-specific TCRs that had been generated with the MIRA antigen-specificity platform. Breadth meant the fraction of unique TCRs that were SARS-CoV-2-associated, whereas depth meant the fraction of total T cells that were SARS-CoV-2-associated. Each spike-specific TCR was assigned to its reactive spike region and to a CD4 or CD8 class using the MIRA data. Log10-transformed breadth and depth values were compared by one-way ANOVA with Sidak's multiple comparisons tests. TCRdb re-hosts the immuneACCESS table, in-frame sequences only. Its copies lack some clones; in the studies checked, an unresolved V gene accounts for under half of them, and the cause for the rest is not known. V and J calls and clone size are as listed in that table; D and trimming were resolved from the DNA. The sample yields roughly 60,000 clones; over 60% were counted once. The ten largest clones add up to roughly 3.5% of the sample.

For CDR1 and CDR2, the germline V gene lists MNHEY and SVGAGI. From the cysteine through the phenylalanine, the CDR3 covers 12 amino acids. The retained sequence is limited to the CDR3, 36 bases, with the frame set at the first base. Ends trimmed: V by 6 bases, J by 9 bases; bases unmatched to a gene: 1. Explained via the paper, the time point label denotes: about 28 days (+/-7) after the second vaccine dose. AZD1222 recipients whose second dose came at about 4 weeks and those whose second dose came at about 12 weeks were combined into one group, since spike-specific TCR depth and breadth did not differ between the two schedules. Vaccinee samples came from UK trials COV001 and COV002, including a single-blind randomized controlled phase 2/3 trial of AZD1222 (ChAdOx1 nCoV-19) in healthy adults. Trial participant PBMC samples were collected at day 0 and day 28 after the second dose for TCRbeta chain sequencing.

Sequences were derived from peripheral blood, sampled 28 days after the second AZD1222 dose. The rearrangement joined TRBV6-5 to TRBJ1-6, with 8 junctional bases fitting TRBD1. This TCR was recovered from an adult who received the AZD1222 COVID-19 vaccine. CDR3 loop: CASSDRGSPLHF. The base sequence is TGTGCCAGCAGCGACAGGGGTTCACCCCTCCACTTT.